This TCR beta chain was found in a study of blood T cell repertoires in COVID-19. Germline CDR1 reads KGHSH; CDR2 reads LQKENI. The CDR3 is made up of 16 amino acids. V shed 3 bases, J shed 4 bases, and the junction held 6 bases outside the gene matches. Cohorts were based on clinical histories the participants reported. The method was immunoSEQ multiplex PCR; TCRdb's version includes in-frame clones alone and lacks a portion of them. The table has some 170,000 clones, around 80% seen once. The source material was PBMCs or T cells enriched from blood (not recorded which). The source is a man aged 50-59 years who had recovered from COVID-19. This rearrangement joins TRBV18 to TRBJ2-1, with TRBD2 matching 10 bases. The CDR3 sequence: CASSPELAGWYNEQFF. The CDR3 DNA reads as TGTGCCAGCTCACCGGAACTAGCGGGGTGGTACAATGAGCAGTTCTTC.